The clone carrying this T cell receptor beta chain was found many times. The antigen is not known. V gave up 0 bases and J gave up 3 bases; unmatched junction bases: 9. The CDR3 extends over 16 amino acids. The germline V gene has CDR1 SGHRS and CDR2 YFSETQ. The sample originates from a study of CD8 T cells in ankylosing spondylitis. Points from the study as a whole: In synovial fluid and blood from reactive arthritis, some motif variants were previously reported. Significant enrichment of disease-linked clones was reported in matched ankylosing spondylitis synovial fluid.

The authors made TCR beta libraries by quantitative 5'-RACE with molecular barcodes. TCRdb reanalysed the 5' RACE reads using MiXCR and keeps one entry per CDR3 protein. In the table there are some 240,000 distinct CDR3 sequences, 18% of which are singletons. The sequencing input was blood, either unsorted or a sorted T cell fraction (not recorded which). The clonotype was recovered from a male donor with ankylosing spondylitis or in good health (not recorded which). The rearrangement joins TRBV5-1 to TRBJ2-7, with 7 bases identical to TRBD2. The CDR3 is CASSLASSGDYYEQYF. The CDR3 DNA follows: TGCGCCAGCAGCTTGGCGTCTAGCGGAGATTACTACGAGCAGTACTTC.